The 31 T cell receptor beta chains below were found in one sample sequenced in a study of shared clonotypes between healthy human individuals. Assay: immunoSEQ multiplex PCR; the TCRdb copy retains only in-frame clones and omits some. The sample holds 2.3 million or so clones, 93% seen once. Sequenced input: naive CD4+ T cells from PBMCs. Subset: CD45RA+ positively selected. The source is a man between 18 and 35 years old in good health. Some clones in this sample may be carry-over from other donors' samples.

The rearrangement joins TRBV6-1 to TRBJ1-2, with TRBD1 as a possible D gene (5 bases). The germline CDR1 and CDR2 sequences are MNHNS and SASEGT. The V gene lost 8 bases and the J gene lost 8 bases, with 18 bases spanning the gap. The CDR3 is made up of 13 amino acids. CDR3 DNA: TGTGCCAGCCCGCCAAGGGCCGGGGGGGGCTACACCTTC. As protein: CASPPRAGGGYTF.

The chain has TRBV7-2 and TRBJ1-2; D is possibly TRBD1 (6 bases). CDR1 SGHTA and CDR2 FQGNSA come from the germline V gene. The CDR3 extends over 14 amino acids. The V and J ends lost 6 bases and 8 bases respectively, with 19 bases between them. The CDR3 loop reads CASSLTGLGVGYTF. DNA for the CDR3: TGTGCCAGCAGTCTCACAGGGTTGGGAGTCGGCTACACCTTC.

The CDR3, as DNA: TGTGCCAGCAGCCCCGGCACAGGGAGTCTCACCTCTGGGGCCAACGTCCTGACTTTC. Its translation: CASSPGTGSLTSGANVLTF. The chain employs TRBV5-4 and TRBJ2-6; D possibly corresponds to TRBD1 (6 bases). The V gene's germline CDR1 is SGHNT and CDR2 YYREEE (reference sequence). Trimming took off 4 bases at V and 0 bases at J, with 20 bases between the two ends. This CDR3 is 19 amino acids long.

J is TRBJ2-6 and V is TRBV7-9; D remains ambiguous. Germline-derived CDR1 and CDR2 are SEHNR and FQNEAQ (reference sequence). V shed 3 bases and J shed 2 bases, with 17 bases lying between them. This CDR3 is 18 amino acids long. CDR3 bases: TGTGCCAGCAGCTTTCGTCAGGCCTGGGGTACTGGGGCCAACGTCCTGACTTTC. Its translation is CASSFRQAWGTGANVLTF. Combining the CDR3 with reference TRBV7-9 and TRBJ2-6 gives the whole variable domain DTGVSQNPRHKITKRGQNVTFRCDPISEHNRLYWYRQTLGQGPEFLTYFQNEAQLEKSRLLSDRFSAERPKGSFSTLEIQRTEQGDSAMYLCASSFRQAWGTGANVLTFGAGSRLTVL.

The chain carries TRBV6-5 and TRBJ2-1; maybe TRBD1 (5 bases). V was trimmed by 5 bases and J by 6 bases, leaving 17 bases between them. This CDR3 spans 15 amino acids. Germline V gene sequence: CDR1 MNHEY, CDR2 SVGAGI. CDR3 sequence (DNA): TGTGCCAGCAGTAAACCCGGACACCCCATCAATGAGCAGTTCTTC. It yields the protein CASSKPGHPINEQFF.

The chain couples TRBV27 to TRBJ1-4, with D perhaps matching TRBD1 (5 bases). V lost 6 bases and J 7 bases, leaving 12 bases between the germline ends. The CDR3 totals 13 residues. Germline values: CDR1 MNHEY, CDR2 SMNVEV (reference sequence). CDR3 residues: CASRMGGGEKLFF. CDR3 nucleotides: TGTGCCAGCAGGATGGGGGGGGGTGAAAAACTGTTTTTT.

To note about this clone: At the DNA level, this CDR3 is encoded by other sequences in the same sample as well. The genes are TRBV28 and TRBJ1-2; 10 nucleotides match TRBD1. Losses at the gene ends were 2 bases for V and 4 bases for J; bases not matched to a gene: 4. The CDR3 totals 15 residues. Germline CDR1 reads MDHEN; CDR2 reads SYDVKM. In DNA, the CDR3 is TGTGCCAGCAGTTTACCCGGACAGGGGGGCTATGGCTACACCTTC. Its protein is CASSLPGQGGYGYTF.

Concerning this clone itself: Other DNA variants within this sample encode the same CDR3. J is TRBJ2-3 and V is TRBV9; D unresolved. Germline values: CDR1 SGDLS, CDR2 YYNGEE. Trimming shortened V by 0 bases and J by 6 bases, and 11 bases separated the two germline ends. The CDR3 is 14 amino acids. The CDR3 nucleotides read TGTGCCAGCAGCGTAGGGTCCGGACCCGATACGCAGTATTTT. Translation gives CASSVGSGPDTQYF.

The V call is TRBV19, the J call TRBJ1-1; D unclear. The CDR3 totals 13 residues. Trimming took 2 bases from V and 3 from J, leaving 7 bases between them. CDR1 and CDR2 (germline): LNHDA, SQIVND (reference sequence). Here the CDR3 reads CASSINGYTEAFF. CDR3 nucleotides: TGTGCCAGTAGTATAAATGGGTACACTGAAGCTTTCTTT.

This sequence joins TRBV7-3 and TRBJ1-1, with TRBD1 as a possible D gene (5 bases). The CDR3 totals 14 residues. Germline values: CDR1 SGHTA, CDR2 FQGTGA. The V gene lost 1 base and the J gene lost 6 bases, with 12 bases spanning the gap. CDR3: CASSLRGGRSEAFF. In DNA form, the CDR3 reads TGTGCCAGCAGCTTAAGGGGGGGTAGATCTGAAGCTTTCTTT.

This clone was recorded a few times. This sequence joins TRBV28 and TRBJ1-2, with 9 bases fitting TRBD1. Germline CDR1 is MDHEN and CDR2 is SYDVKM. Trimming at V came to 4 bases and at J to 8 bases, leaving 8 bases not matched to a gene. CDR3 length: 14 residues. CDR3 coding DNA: TGTGCCAGCAGTTGGTACGACAGGGGGTTAGGCTACACCTTC. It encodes CASSWYDRGLGYTF.

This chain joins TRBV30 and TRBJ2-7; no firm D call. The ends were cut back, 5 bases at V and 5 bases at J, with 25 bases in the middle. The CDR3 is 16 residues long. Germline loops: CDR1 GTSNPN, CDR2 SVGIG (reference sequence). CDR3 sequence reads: CAWVPPGARARDEQYF. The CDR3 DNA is TGTGCCTGGGTGCCACCTGGAGCTCGGGCTAGGGACGAGCAGTACTTC.

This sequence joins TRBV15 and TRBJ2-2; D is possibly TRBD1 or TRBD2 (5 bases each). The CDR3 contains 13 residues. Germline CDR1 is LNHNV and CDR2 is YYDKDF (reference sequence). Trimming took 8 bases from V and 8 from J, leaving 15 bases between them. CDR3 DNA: TGTGCCACCGGCCGGGACCTCGATGGGGAGCTGTTTTTT. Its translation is CATGRDLDGELFF.

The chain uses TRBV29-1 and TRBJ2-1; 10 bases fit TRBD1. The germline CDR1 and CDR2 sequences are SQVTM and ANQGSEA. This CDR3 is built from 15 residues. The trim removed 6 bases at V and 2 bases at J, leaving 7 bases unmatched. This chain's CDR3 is CSVAGDRGPYNEQFF. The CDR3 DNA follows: TGCAGCGTCGCAGGGGACAGGGGCCCCTACAATGAGCAGTTCTTC.

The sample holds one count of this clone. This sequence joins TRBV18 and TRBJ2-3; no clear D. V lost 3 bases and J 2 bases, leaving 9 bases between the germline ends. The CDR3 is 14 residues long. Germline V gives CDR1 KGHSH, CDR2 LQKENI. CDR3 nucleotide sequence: TGTGCCAGCTCACCCCTAGTAGCCACAGATACGCAGTATTTT. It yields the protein CASSPLVATDTQYF.

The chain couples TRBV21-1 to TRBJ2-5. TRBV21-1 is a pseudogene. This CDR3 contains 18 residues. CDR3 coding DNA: TGTGCCAGCAGCAAAAGGGAACCGAACTCCCGAGATTCGGAGACCCAGTACTTC. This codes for CASSKREPNSRDSETQYF.

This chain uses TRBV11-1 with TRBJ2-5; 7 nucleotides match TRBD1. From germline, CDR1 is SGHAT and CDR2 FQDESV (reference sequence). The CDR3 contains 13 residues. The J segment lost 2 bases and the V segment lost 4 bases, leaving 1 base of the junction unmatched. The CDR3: CASSSRGQETQYF. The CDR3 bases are TGTGCCAGCAGCTCCAGGGGGCAAGAGACCCAGTACTTC.

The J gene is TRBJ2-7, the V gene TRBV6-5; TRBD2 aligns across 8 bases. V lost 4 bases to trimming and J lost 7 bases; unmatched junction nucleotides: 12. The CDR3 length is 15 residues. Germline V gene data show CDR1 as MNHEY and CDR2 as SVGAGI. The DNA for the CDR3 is TGTGCCAGCAGTTTGGAGGGACTAGGCGAGTTTGAGCAGTACTTC. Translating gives CASSLEGLGEFEQYF.

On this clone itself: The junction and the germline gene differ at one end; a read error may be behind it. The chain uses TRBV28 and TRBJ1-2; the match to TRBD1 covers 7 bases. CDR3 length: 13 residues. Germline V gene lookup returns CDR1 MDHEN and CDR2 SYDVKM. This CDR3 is CASGLGHRGSYTF. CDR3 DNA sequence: TGTGCCAGCGGTTTGGGGCACAGGGGAAGCTACACCTTC.

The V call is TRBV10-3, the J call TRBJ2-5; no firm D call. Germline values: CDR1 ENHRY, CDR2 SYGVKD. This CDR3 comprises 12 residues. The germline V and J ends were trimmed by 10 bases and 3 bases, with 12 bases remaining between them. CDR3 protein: CATKAGEETQYF. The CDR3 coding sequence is TGTGCCACCAAGGCTGGGGAAGAGACCCAGTACTTC.

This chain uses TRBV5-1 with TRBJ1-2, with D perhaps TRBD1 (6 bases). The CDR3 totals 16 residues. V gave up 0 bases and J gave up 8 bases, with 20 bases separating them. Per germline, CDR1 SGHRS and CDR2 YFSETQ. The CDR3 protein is CASSLEGPGAVTGYTF. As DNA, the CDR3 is TGCGCCAGCAGCTTGGAGGGGCCGGGGGCAGTTACCGGCTACACCTTC.

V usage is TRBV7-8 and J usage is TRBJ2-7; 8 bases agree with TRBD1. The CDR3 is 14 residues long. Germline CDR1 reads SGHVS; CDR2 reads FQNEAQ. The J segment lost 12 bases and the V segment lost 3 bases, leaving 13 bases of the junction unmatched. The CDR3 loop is CASSFRQGLTPWYF. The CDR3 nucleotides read TGTGCCAGCAGCTTTCGACAGGGGCTAACCCCGTGGTACTTC.

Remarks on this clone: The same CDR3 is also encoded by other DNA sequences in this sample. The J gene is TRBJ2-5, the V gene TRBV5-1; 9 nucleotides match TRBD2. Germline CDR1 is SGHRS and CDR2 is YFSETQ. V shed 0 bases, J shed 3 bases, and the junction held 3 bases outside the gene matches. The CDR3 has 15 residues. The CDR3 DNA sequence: TGCGCCAGCAGCTTGGCCGCTAGCGGGAAAGAGACCCAGTACTTC. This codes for CASSLAASGKETQYF.

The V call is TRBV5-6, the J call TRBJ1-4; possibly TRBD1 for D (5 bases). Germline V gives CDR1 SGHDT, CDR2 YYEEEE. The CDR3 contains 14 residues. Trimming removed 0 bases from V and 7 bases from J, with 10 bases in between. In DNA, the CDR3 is TGTGCCAGCAGCTTGGCGGGGACTGGTGAAAAACTGTTTTTT. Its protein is CASSLAGTGEKLFF.

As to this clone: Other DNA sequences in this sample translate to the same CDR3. The CDR3 loop reads CASSPLGGPDTQYF. The CDR3 DNA follows: TGTGCCAGCAGCCCTCTAGGGGGCCCAGATACGCAGTATTTT. The chain has TRBV14 and TRBJ2-3; TRBD1 matches 7 bases. Trimming took 4 bases from V and 4 from J; bases not matched to a gene: 5. Germline V gene sequence: CDR1 SGHDN, CDR2 FVKESK. CDR3 length: 14 residues.

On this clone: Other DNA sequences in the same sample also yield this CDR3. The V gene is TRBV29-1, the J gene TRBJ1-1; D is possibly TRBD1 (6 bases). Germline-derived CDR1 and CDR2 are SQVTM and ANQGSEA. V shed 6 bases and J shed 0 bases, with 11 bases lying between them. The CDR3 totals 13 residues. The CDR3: CSVATGLNTEAFF. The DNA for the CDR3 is TGCAGCGTAGCCACAGGGCTGAACACTGAAGCTTTCTTT. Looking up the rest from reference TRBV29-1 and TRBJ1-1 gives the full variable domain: SAVISQKPSRDICQRGTSLTIQCQVDSQVTMMFWYRQQPGQSLTLIATANQGSEATYESGFVIDKFPISRPNLTFSTLTVSNMSPEDSSIYLCSVATGLNTEAFFGQGTRLTVV.

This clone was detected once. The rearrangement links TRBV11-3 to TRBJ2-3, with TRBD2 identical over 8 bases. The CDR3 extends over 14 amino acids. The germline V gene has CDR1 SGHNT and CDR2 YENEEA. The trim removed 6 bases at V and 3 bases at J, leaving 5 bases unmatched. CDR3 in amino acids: CASSLGLETDTQYF. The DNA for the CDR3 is TGTGCCAGCAGTCTGGGACTAGAGACAGATACGCAGTATTTT.

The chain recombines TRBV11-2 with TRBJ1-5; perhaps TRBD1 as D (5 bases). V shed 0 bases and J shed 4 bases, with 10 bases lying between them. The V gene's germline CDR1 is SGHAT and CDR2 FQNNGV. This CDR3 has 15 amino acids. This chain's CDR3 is CASSLDGGRNQPQHF. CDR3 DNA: TGTGCCAGCAGCTTAGATGGGGGTAGGAATCAGCCCCAGCATTTT.

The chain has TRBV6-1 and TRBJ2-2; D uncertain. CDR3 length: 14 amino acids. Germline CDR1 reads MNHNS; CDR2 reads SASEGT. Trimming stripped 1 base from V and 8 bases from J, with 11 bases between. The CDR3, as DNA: TGTGCCAGCAGTGAAGTCCCTCGCCGTGGGGAGCTGTTTTTT. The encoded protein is CASSEVPRRGELFF.

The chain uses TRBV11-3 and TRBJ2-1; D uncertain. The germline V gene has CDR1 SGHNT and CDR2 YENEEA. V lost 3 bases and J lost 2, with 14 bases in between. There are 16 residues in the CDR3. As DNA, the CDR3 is TGTGCCAGCAGCTTCGGTGGGGTTCGGGCCTACAATGAGCAGTTCTTC. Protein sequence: CASSFGGVRAYNEQFF.

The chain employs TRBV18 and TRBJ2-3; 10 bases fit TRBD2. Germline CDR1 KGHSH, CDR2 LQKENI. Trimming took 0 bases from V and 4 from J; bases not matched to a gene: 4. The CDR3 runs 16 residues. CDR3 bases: TGTGCCAGCTCACCACCTAGCGGGAGGTCTCCAGATACGCAGTATTTT. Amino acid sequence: CASSPPSGRSPDTQYF.